Sequencing of this T cell receptor beta chain was carried out in a study of Graves' ophthalmopathy and Graves' hyperthyroidism. General observations from the study: The model's ophthalmopathy progression predictions had more than 55% sensitivity and less than 85% specificity. In blood, most expanded thyroid clonotypes above 0.001 frequency were also detected.

A word on this clonotype: Its antigen remains unknown.

RNA transcripts served as template for amplifying TCR beta CDR3 sequences. An initial RT-PCR round employing HTBI primers preceded a second-round multiplex PCR. TCRdb re-called the multiplex PCR reads through MiXCR, storing one row per CDR3 protein. This sample has roughly 1.1 million distinct CDR3 sequences, with approximately 35% found just once. The CDR3 length is 16 residues. CDR1 and CDR2 from the germline V gene are MGHDK and SYGVNS. The junction had 11 bases not matched to a gene; V was cut back by 6 bases and J by 6 bases. Uncontrolled infections, pregnancy, lactation or other autoimmune diseases led to patient exclusion. The evidence that diagnosis relied on was clinical symptoms, serum thyroxine, TRAb, thyroid ultrasound and orbital computed tomography.

The sequencing sample was made of peripheral blood or thyroid tissue (not recorded which). The chain joins TRBV25-1 to TRBJ2-7; 13 nucleotides agree with TRBD2. This clonotype was sampled from an adult man with Graves' hyperthyroidism. Here the CDR3 reads CASRTSGTSGIREQYF. The CDR3 DNA reads as TGTGCCAGCAGAACTTCAGGGACTAGCGGGATACGCGAGCAGTACTTC.